These 28 T cell receptor beta chains were all obtained from the same sample, sequenced in a study of cytomegalovirus exposure and HLA in healthy donors. PCR employed 60 Vbeta and 13 Jbeta primers. Data came from immunoSEQ multiplex PCR; TCRdb stores just in-frame clones and leaves some out. The sample yields about 160,000 clones, roughly 85% seen once. Material: PBMCs. These receptors all come from a male donor in good health and CMV-seropositive.

The chain employs TRBV7-9 and TRBJ1-3; D not resolved. This CDR3 has 14 amino acids. CDR1 is SEHNR, CDR2 FQNEAQ, per germline (reference sequence). Between the trimmed V and J ends, which lost 4 bases and 0 bases, there was a span of 7 bases. CDR3 bases: TGTGCCAGCAGCTCTGGACTCTCTGGAAACACCATATATTTT. Protein: CASSSGLSGNTIYF.

This chain joins TRBV9 and TRBJ1-1, with D perhaps TRBD1 (6 bases). Trimming took off 3 bases at V and 6 bases at J, with 18 bases between the two ends. Germline values: CDR1 SGDLS, CDR2 YYNGEE. The CDR3 has 15 residues. In nucleotides, the CDR3 is TGTGCCAGCAGCGCCTCCTTCGGGAGGGGGGCTGAAGCTTTCTTT. It encodes CASSASFGRGAEAFF.

The chain links TRBV7-8 to TRBJ2-7; D is possibly TRBD2 (5 bases). V lost 4 bases to trimming and J lost 3 bases, with 13 bases between them. Germline assignment: CDR1 SGHVS and CDR2 FQNEAQ. The CDR3 loop spans 14 amino acids. CDR3 in DNA: TGTGCCAGCAGCTCCACCGGGATATTCTACGAGCAGTACTTC. It is translated as CASSSTGIFYEQYF. Supplemented by reference TRBV7-8 and TRBJ2-7, the full variable domain reads GAGVSQSPRYKVAKRGQDVALRCDPISGHVSLFWYQQALGQGPEFLTYFQNEAQLDKSGLPSDRFFAERPEGSVSTLKIQRTQQEDSAVYLCASSSTGIFYEQYFGPGTRLTVT.

This chain connects TRBV6-6 to TRBJ2-3; 8 bases align to TRBD2. CDR1 and CDR2 (germline): MNHNY, SVGAGI (reference sequence). V was pared by 6 bases and J by 5 bases, with 13 bases of the junction left unmatched. The CDR3 runs 16 residues. In DNA form, the CDR3 reads TGTGCCAGCAGGCAACACGGGGGGGGCCAGGGAGATACGCAGTATTTT. This codes for CASRQHGGGQGDTQYF.

A remark on this clone: Other nucleotide sequences in the sample specify the same CDR3. The J gene is TRBJ2-3, the V gene TRBV6-6; D is ambiguous. Germline CDR1 is MNHNY and CDR2 is SVGAGI (reference sequence). This CDR3 is 11 amino acids long. Trimming left V 4 bases short and J 4 bases short, with 3 bases between. The CDR3 loop reads CASSSADTQYF. CDR3 DNA: TGTGCCAGCAGTTCAGCAGATACGCAGTATTTT.

The chain combines TRBV5-1 with TRBJ2-1; the match to TRBD1 covers 7 bases. CDR3 length: 16 residues. Germline CDR1 and CDR2: SGHRS and YFSETQ. J lost 5 bases, V lost 4 bases, and 12 bases had no gene match. The CDR3 DNA reads TGCGCCAGCAGCCCCCGGGGACAGACCCTGCACAATGAGCAGTTCTTC. Residues: CASSPRGQTLHNEQFF. Supplemented by reference TRBV5-1 and TRBJ2-1, the full variable domain reads KAGVTQTPRYLIKTRGQQVTLSCSPISGHRSVSWYQQTPGQGLQFLFEYFSETQRNKGNFPGRFSGRQFSNSRSEMNVSTLELGDSALYLCASSPRGQTLHNEQFFGPGTRLTVL.

The J gene is TRBJ1-4, the V gene TRBV28; D is perhaps TRBD1 (6 bases). V was trimmed by 7 bases and J by 1 base, leaving 13 bases between them. Germline V gene data show CDR1 as MDHEN and CDR2 as SYDVKM. This CDR3 is 15 amino acids long. The CDR3 region has the DNA TGTGCCAGCAACTCTCCCAGGGGAACTAATGAAAAACTGTTTTTT. It specifies CASNSPRGTNEKLFF.

Here the CDR3 reads CASTAIGQTNSPLHF. DNA of the CDR3: TGTGCCAGCACCGCCATCGGACAGACTAATTCACCCCTCCACTTT. The chain is built from TRBV6-1 and TRBJ1-6; weak D call: TRBD1 (6 bases). With 7 bases removed from V and 6 bases from J, the gap between germline ends came to 16 bases. The germline CDR1 and CDR2 sequences are MNHNS and SASEGT. This CDR3 contains 15 residues.

The rearrangement uses TRBV5-1 and TRBJ2-7; 8 bases align to TRBD2. Germline CDR1 reads SGHRS; CDR2 reads YFSETQ. V was clipped by 0 bases and J by 2 bases; unmatched bases: 7. This CDR3 is 16 amino acids long. In DNA, the CDR3 is TGCGCCAGCAGCTTGGCGGGAGGGCCATACCCCTACGAGCAGTACTTC. Its protein is CASSLAGGPYPYEQYF.

This chain links TRBV10-3 with TRBJ1-5, with D hard to call. V was clipped by 3 bases and J by 1 base, with 7 bases between them. There are 14 residues in the CDR3. Germline values: CDR1 ENHRY, CDR2 SYGVKD. The CDR3 region is CAISDQASNQPQHF. The CDR3 coding sequence is TGTGCCATCAGTGATCAGGCAAGCAATCAGCCCCAGCATTTT.

The rearrangement joins TRBV11-2 to TRBJ2-4; TRBD1 matches at 7 bases. The ends lost 5 bases at V and 5 bases at J; junction bases unmatched: 3. The CDR3 is 13 amino acids. In germline, CDR1 is SGHAT, CDR2 FQNNGV. CDR3 nucleotides: TGTGCCAGCAGCATTGACAGGGAAAACATTCAGTACTTC. This translates into CASSIDRENIQYF.

Comments on this clone: Other DNA sequences in the sample encode the same CDR3. This chain links TRBV9 with TRBJ1-1; D remains unclear. The germline CDR1 and CDR2 sequences are SGDLS and YYNGEE. CDR3 length equals 13 residues. The V end was cut by 0 bases, the J end by 4 bases, with 7 bases between. The CDR3 loop is CASSVGRGTEAFF. The CDR3 coding sequence is TGTGCCAGCAGCGTAGGTCGGGGCACTGAAGCTTTCTTT.

This sequence joins TRBV15 and TRBJ2-5, with TRBD2 matching over 8 bases. Germline assignment: CDR1 LNHNV and CDR2 YYDKDF (reference sequence). V lost 1 base, J lost 0 bases, and 4 bases stayed unmatched. This CDR3 region has 16 residues. The CDR3 loop is CATSRGSGGYQETQYF. For the CDR3, the DNA is TGTGCCACCAGCAGAGGAAGCGGGGGATACCAAGAGACCCAGTACTTC.

The gene calls are TRBV7-6 and TRBJ1-3; TRBD1 matches at 10 bases. Per the germline V gene, CDR1 is SGHVS and CDR2 is FNYEAQ. The CDR3 loop spans 15 amino acids. V lost 1 base to trimming and J lost 6 bases; unmatched junction nucleotides: 3. CDR3: CASSLGGTGENTIYF. CDR3 DNA sequence: TGTGCCAGCAGCTTAGGGGGGACAGGGGAAAACACCATATATTTT.

CDR3 amino acids: CASTYSVQGGYNEQFF. Here the CDR3 DNA reads TGTGCCAGTACTTATAGTGTACAGGGTGGCTACAATGAGCAGTTCTTC. The chain joins TRBV19 to TRBJ2-1; possible D gene TRBD1, 6 bases. The CDR3 covers 16 residues. Germline lookup yields CDR1 LNHDA and CDR2 SQIVND (reference sequence). The ends were cut back, 7 bases at V and 3 bases at J, with 19 bases in the middle.

The chain employs TRBV6-1 and TRBJ1-1, with no clear D. Germline V gene lookup returns CDR1 MNHNS and CDR2 SASEGT. The CDR3 totals 13 residues. With 3 bases removed from V and 5 bases from J, the gap between germline ends came to 10 bases. The CDR3 DNA is TGTGCCAGCAGTGACGGGAGGGAGACTGAAGCTTTCTTT. It encodes CASSDGRETEAFF.

This clone was observed once. The chain links TRBV11-3 to TRBJ2-1; D is perhaps TRBD2 (5 bases). V gave up 2 bases and J gave up 7 bases, with 18 bases separating them. CDR1 is SGHNT and CDR2 is YENEEA in the germline V gene. The CDR3 covers 16 residues. The CDR3 sequence is CASSLIGLSRENEQFF. The DNA of the CDR3 is TGTGCCAGCAGCTTAATCGGACTCTCTCGGGAAAATGAGCAGTTCTTC. Full variable domain (outside the CDR3, taken from reference TRBV11-3 and TRBJ2-1): EAGVVQSPRYKIIEKKQPVAFWCNPISGHNTLYWYLQNLGQGPELLIRYENEEAVDDSQLPKDRFSAERLKGVDSTLKIQPAELGDSAVYLCASSLIGLSRENEQFFGPGTRLTVL.

The chain uses TRBV6-5 and TRBJ2-7; weak D call: TRBD2 (6 bases). Trimming cost V 6 bases and J 3 bases, with 9 bases left between them. Germline V gives CDR1 MNHEY, CDR2 SVGAGI. CDR3 length: 12 amino acids. Here the CDR3 DNA reads TGTGCCAGCAGACGGGGGTTCTACGAGCAGTACTTC. This gives the protein CASRRGFYEQYF.

This clone has a single count. The chain links TRBV7-9 to TRBJ1-2, with a tentative D call TRBD1 (6 bases). This CDR3 is built from 15 residues. V lost 6 bases to trimming and J lost 4 bases, with 18 bases between them. The germline V gene has CDR1 SEHNR and CDR2 FQNEAQ (reference sequence). Written as DNA, the CDR3 is TGTGCCAGCAGTCTTCGTACAGGGTTGATCTATGGCTACACCTTC. Its translation: CASSLRTGLIYGYTF.

This sequence joins TRBV5-4 and TRBJ2-5, with TRBD1 identical over 7 bases. This CDR3 comprises 14 residues. V was clipped by 6 bases and J by 1 base; unmatched bases: 6. CDR1 SGHNT and CDR2 YYREEE come from the germline V gene (reference sequence). The CDR3: CASKFWTGQETQYF. The CDR3 coding sequence is TGTGCCAGCAAATTTTGGACAGGCCAAGAGACCCAGTACTTC.

This clone showed up just a few times. CDR3 protein: CASNRQWSSGNTIYF. Written as DNA, the CDR3 is TGTGCCAGCAACCGGCAGTGGAGCTCTGGAAACACCATATATTTT. The chain has TRBV2 and TRBJ1-3, with D unresolved. The V gene lost 7 bases and the J gene lost 0 bases, with 13 bases spanning the gap. The CDR3 length is 15 residues. Germline-derived CDR1 and CDR2 are SNHLY and FYNNEI.

The chain is built from TRBV10-1 and TRBJ2-3; D not resolved. This CDR3 region has 13 residues. The ends were cut back, 1 base at V and 4 bases at J, with 6 bases in the middle. Germline values: CDR1 WNHNN, CDR2 SYGVQD (reference sequence). The CDR3 bases are TGCGCCAGCAGTGAGTACCGGGCAGATACGCAGTATTTT. Protein: CASSEYRADTQYF.

This chain joins TRBV18 and TRBJ2-5; weak D call: TRBD1 (5 bases). The CDR3 totals 14 residues. The germline CDR1 and CDR2 sequences are KGHSH and LQKENI. Trimming left V 1 base short and J 2 bases short, with 8 bases between. The CDR3 bases are TGTGCCAGCTCACCACTCCCAGGGCAAGAGACCCAGTACTTC. Translation: CASSPLPGQETQYF.

The gene calls are TRBV7-2 and TRBJ2-2; 9 bases are a match to TRBD1. The CDR3 has 15 amino acids. The V gene end was trimmed by 4 bases and the J gene end by 7 bases; junction bases not matched to a gene: 7. Germline loops: CDR1 SGHTA, CDR2 FQGNSA. Here the CDR3 DNA reads TGTGCCAGCAGCTCAAGGGGACAGGGAGACGGGGAGCTGTTTTTT. It encodes CASSSRGQGDGELFF.

V and J are TRBV28 and TRBJ1-1; D gene unclear. V was cut by 4 bases and J by 8 bases, with 11 bases left in between. The V gene's germline CDR1 is MDHEN and CDR2 SYDVKM. The CDR3 runs 12 residues. CDR3: CASSSSLPEAFF. The CDR3 DNA reads TGTGCCAGCAGTTCGTCCCTCCCGGAAGCTTTCTTT.

The chain's CDR3 is CASSSRDSGPTHDEQFF. For the CDR3, the DNA is TGTGCCAGCAGTTCACGGGACTCTGGCCCTACCCACGATGAGCAGTTCTTC. The rearrangement uses TRBV27 and TRBJ2-1, with a tentative D call TRBD2 (6 bases). Germline loops: CDR1 MNHEY, CDR2 SMNVEV (reference sequence). V lost 4 bases and J 8 bases, leaving 24 bases between the germline ends. The CDR3 consists of 17 residues.

This chain links TRBV27 with TRBJ2-7, with TRBD2 matching over 11 bases. J was trimmed by 6 bases and V by 6 bases; bases with no gene match: 7. Germline V CDR1 and CDR2: MNHEY, SMNVEV (reference sequence). This CDR3 contains 14 residues. In DNA form, the CDR3 reads TGTGCCAGCAGGGGGACAGGGACTAGCGGCGAGCAGTACTTC. Its translation: CASRGTGTSGEQYF.

The rearrangement joins TRBV7-2 to TRBJ2-7; perhaps TRBD2 as D (7 bases). Germline V CDR1 and CDR2: SGHTA, FQGNSA. V was pared by 5 bases and J by 9 bases, with 17 bases between. The CDR3 sequence is 13 residues long. CDR3 amino acids: CASSQGRGFVQYF. CDR3 coding DNA: TGTGCCAGCAGCCAGGGGAGGGGATTTGTGCAGTACTTC.